What follows is one TCR beta chain and its context. This entry belongs to a study of early T cells in non-severe SARS-CoV-2 infection. Turning to the study itself: From unsorted whole blood, bulk RNA was sequenced, and the chains remained unpaired.

MiXCR, run by TCRdb on the 5' RACE reads, gives a single entry per CDR3 protein. The sample contains about 63,000 distinct CDR3 sequences, 10% to 15% of which appear only once. The CDR3 spans 16 residues. The germline V gene encodes CDR1 DFQATT and CDR2 SNEGSKA (reference sequence). Trimming removed 3 bases from V and 2 bases from J, with 17 bases in between. This TCR was sampled from an adult who was a healthcare worker with PCR-confirmed SARS-CoV-2 infection or an uninfected control (not recorded which). The gene calls are TRBV20-1 and TRBJ2-4, with a tentative D call TRBD2 (6 bases). Material: whole blood. DNA of the CDR3: TGCAGTGCTAGCCATTTCCTAAGCGGGCCCAAAAACATTCAGTACTTC. Its translation is CSASHFLSGPKNIQYF.